These T cell receptor beta chains were read from a single sample in a study of blood T cell repertoires in COVID-19. Some clones are missing from TCRdb's copy, which holds only in-frame ones; the method was immunoSEQ multiplex PCR. The table shows about 200,000 clones, with 80% to 90% occurring only once. Sequenced input: PBMCs or T cells enriched from blood (not recorded which). The receptors here all came from a woman aged 40 to 50 with acute COVID-19. CDR3s include the opening cysteine and the closing phenylalanine or tryptophan. The D gene is left open where the match is weak. Not all rows give a size; the values are once, few, many and, for expanded clones, a class.

clone_size: NA
j_call: TRBJ2-7
v_call: TRBV12-3/TRBV12-4
d_call: TRBD1
cdr3_aa: CASSLQGANGQYF
cdr3_nt: TGTGCCAGCAGTTTACAGGGGGCGAATGGGCAGTACTTC

clone_size: NA
j_call: TRBJ2-2
v_call: TRBV9
d_call: TRBD1
cdr3_aa: CASSVRDRARTGELFF
cdr3_nt: TGTGCCAGCAGCGTCCGGGACAGGGCGAGGACCGGGGAGCTGTTTTTT

clone_size: NA
j_call: TRBJ1-1
v_call: TRBV7-8
d_call: NA
cdr3_aa: CASSLKVFSGEAFF
cdr3_nt: TGTGCCAGCAGCTTAAAAGTATTCTCCGGTGAAGCTTTCTTT

clone_size: NA
j_call: TRBJ2-1
v_call: TRBV7-6
d_call: NA
cdr3_aa: CASSLAQGGYNEQFF
cdr3_nt: TGTGCCAGCAGCTTGGCTCAGGGGGGATACAATGAGCAGTTCTTC

clone_size: few
j_call: TRBJ2-7
v_call: TRBV7-2
d_call: NA
cdr3_aa: CASSLNARGEQYF
cdr3_nt: TGTGCCAGCAGCTTAAACGCCAGGGGCGAGCAGTACTTC

clone_size: NA
j_call: TRBJ1-3
v_call: TRBV28
d_call: TRBD1
cdr3_aa: CASSRGGQGITIYF
cdr3_nt: TGTGCCAGCTCTCGGGGGGGACAGGGTATCACCATATATTTT

clone_size: NA
j_call: TRBJ1-2
v_call: TRBV3-1/TRBV3-2
d_call: NA
cdr3_aa: CASSQLDKGYTF
cdr3_nt: TGTGCCAGCAGCCAACTCGACAAGGGCTACACCTTC

clone_size: few
j_call: TRBJ2-7
v_call: TRBV19
d_call: NA
cdr3_aa: CASKKGDGYEQYF
cdr3_nt: TGTGCCAGTAAGAAGGGGGACGGCTACGAGCAGTACTTC

clone_size: NA
j_call: TRBJ2-5
v_call: TRBV5-1
d_call: TRBD2
cdr3_aa: CASSPGLTSGVRETQYF
cdr3_nt: TGCGCCAGCAGCCCGGGATTGACTAGCGGGGTTCGGGAGACCCAGTACTTC

clone_size: NA
j_call: TRBJ1-2
v_call: TRBV28
d_call: NA
cdr3_aa: CASNRINYGYTF
cdr3_nt: TGTGCCAGCAATAGAATAAACTATGGCTACACCTTC

clone_size: NA
j_call: TRBJ2-2
v_call: TRBV27
d_call: NA
cdr3_aa: CASSLRGSIDGELFF
cdr3_nt: TGTGCCAGCAGTTTAAGGGGCAGTATTGACGGGGAGCTGTTTTTT

clone_size: once
j_call: TRBJ2-7
v_call: TRBV15
d_call: NA
cdr3_aa: CATSRTGTHTQVGEQYF
cdr3_nt: TGTGCCACCAGCAGAACCGGGACTCACACCCAGGTGGGCGAGCAGTACTTC

clone_size: NA
j_call: TRBJ2-3
v_call: TRBV4-1
d_call: TRBD1
cdr3_aa: CASSQRGTGSTDTQYF
cdr3_nt: TGCGCCAGCAGCCAACGAGGGACAGGGAGCACAGATACGCAGTATTTT

clone_size: NA
j_call: TRBJ2-7
v_call: TRBV4-3
d_call: TRBD1
cdr3_aa: CASSQDARQGAYEQYF
cdr3_nt: TGCGCCAGCAGCCAAGATGCCCGACAGGGGGCTTACGAGCAGTACTTC

clone_size: NA
j_call: TRBJ2-4
v_call: TRBV28
d_call: NA
cdr3_aa: CASSRTTLAKNIQYF
cdr3_nt: TGTGCCAGCAGTAGGACTACGCTAGCCAAAAACATTCAGTACTTC

clone_size: NA
j_call: TRBJ2-2
v_call: TRBV29-1
d_call: NA
cdr3_aa: CSAGGDTDTGELFF
cdr3_nt: TGCAGCGCTGGGGGCGACACTGACACCGGGGAGCTGTTTTTT

clone_size: few
j_call: TRBJ1-5
v_call: TRBV6-5
d_call: NA
cdr3_aa: CASSGQKNQPQHF
cdr3_nt: TGTGCCAGCTCCGGACAGAAAAATCAGCCCCAGCATTTT

clone_size: NA
j_call: TRBJ2-1
v_call: TRBV27
d_call: TRBD2
cdr3_aa: CASSAVGTSGFSYNEQFF
cdr3_nt: TGTGCCAGCAGTGCCGTTGGGACTAGCGGCTTCTCCTACAATGAGCAGTTCTTC

clone_size: NA
j_call: TRBJ2-1
v_call: TRBV28
d_call: NA
cdr3_aa: CASSFRDLVFEDNEQFF
cdr3_nt: TGTGCCAGCAGTTTCAGAGATCTAGTCTTCGAGGACAATGAGCAGTTCTTC

clone_size: NA
j_call: TRBJ1-6
v_call: TRBV19
d_call: TRBD1
cdr3_aa: CASSDTGTGPTSPLHF
cdr3_nt: TGTGCCAGTAGTGACACCGGGACAGGGCCTACTTCACCCCTCCACTTT

clone_size: NA
j_call: TRBJ2-1
v_call: TRBV28
d_call: NA
cdr3_aa: CASSGSSTILYNEQFF
cdr3_nt: TGTGCCAGCAGTGGATCTAGCACCATACTGTACAATGAGCAGTTCTTC

clone_size: once
j_call: TRBJ1-5
v_call: TRBV19
d_call: TRBD1
cdr3_aa: CASNPTGYNQPQHF
cdr3_nt: TGTGCCAGTAACCCGACAGGGTACAATCAGCCCCAGCATTTT

clone_size: NA
j_call: TRBJ1-6
v_call: TRBV5-6
d_call: NA
cdr3_aa: CASSSTGNSPLHF
cdr3_nt: TGTGCCAGCAGCTCAACGGGAAATTCACCCCTCCACTTT

clone_size: NA
j_call: TRBJ2-2
v_call: TRBV29-1
d_call: NA
cdr3_aa: CSVVGNGPGELFF
cdr3_nt: TGCAGCGTTGTCGGGAACGGACCCGGGGAGCTGTTTTTT

clone_size: NA
j_call: TRBJ2-1
v_call: TRBV4-1
d_call: TRBD2
cdr3_aa: CASSTLRVSGSGGEQFF
cdr3_nt: TGCGCCAGCAGCACCCTTCGTGTAAGCGGGAGTGGGGGTGAGCAGTTCTTC

clone_size: NA
j_call: TRBJ1-1
v_call: TRBV28
d_call: NA
cdr3_aa: CASRREPEAFF
cdr3_nt: TGTGCCAGCAGAAGGGAGCCTGAAGCTTTCTTT

clone_size: NA
j_call: TRBJ2-3
v_call: TRBV28
d_call: TRBD2
cdr3_aa: CASSARGDGDTQYF
cdr3_nt: TGTGCCAGCAGTGCGCGGGGGGACGGGGATACGCAGTATTTT

clone_size: NA
j_call: TRBJ2-5
v_call: TRBV4-2
d_call: TRBD2
cdr3_aa: CASSQDHYPNALAGVSLETQYF
cdr3_nt: TGTGCCAGCAGCCAAGACCATTACCCCAACGCACTAGCGGGAGTTTCGTTAGAGACCCAGTACTTC

clone_size: NA
j_call: TRBJ2-3
v_call: TRBV7-3
d_call: TRBD2
cdr3_aa: CASSKTSGSSTDTQYF
cdr3_nt: TGTGCCAGCAGCAAGACTAGCGGGAGTAGCACAGATACGCAGTATTTT

clone_size: NA
j_call: TRBJ2-1
v_call: TRBV29-1
d_call: NA
cdr3_aa: CSADGGLYNEQFF
cdr3_nt: TGCAGCGCCGACGGTGGGCTATACAATGAGCAGTTCTTC

clone_size: few
j_call: TRBJ2-3
v_call: TRBV14
d_call: TRBD2
cdr3_aa: CASSGQREGEISTDTQYF
cdr3_nt: TGTGCCAGCAGCGGCCAGCGGGAGGGTGAGATCAGCACAGATACGCAGTATTTT

clone_size: NA
j_call: TRBJ2-7
v_call: TRBV24-1
d_call: NA
cdr3_aa: CATSDAGTIQYF
cdr3_nt: TGTGCCACCAGTGATGCCGGGACAATTCAGTACTTC

clone_size: NA
j_call: TRBJ2-1
v_call: TRBV11-3
d_call: NA
cdr3_aa: CASSFGPKAVPMGLNEQFF
cdr3_nt: TGTGCCAGCAGCTTCGGTCCTAAAGCGGTTCCTATGGGCTTGAATGAGCAGTTCTTC

clone_size: NA
j_call: TRBJ1-5
v_call: TRBV7-9
d_call: NA
cdr3_aa: CASSLDFGQPQHF
cdr3_nt: TGTGCCAGCAGCTTAGATTTCGGTCAGCCCCAGCATTTT

clone_size: NA
j_call: TRBJ1-1
v_call: TRBV3-1/TRBV3-2
d_call: NA
cdr3_aa: CASTPRTAGSTEAFF
cdr3_nt: TGTGCCAGCACCCCTCGTACCGCCGGGAGCACTGAAGCTTTCTTT

clone_size: NA
j_call: TRBJ2-2
v_call: TRBV19
d_call: TRBD2
cdr3_aa: CASSIVGAGLAGELFF
cdr3_nt: TGTGCCAGTAGTATAGTAGGAGCGGGACTAGCCGGGGAGCTGTTTTTT

clone_size: NA
j_call: TRBJ2-3
v_call: TRBV5-1
d_call: TRBD2
cdr3_aa: CASSSVAGVPDTQYF
cdr3_nt: TGCGCCAGCAGCTCCGTAGCGGGAGTGCCAGATACGCAGTATTTT

clone_size: NA
j_call: TRBJ2-5
v_call: TRBV15
d_call: TRBD2
cdr3_aa: CATSRDGLAVGQETQYF
cdr3_nt: TGTGCCACCAGCAGAGATGGACTAGCCGTCGGGCAAGAGACCCAGTACTTC

clone_size: NA
j_call: TRBJ1-3
v_call: TRBV7-3
d_call: NA
cdr3_aa: CASSLGGRSGNTIYF
cdr3_nt: TGTGCCAGCAGCTTAGGTGGCAGGTCTGGAAACACCATATATTTT

clone_size: NA
j_call: TRBJ1-2
v_call: TRBV28
d_call: NA
cdr3_aa: CASSPQKQGRYGYTF
cdr3_nt: TGTGCCAGCAGTCCTCAGAAACAGGGCCGCTATGGCTACACCTTC

clone_size: NA
j_call: TRBJ1-5
v_call: TRBV29-1
d_call: TRBD1
cdr3_aa: CSVIFPQGDSNQPQHF
cdr3_nt: TGCAGCGTCATTTTCCCTCAGGGGGATAGCAATCAGCCCCAGCATTTT

clone_size: few
j_call: TRBJ2-3
v_call: TRBV6-5
d_call: NA
cdr3_aa: CASSTTRSSDTQYF
cdr3_nt: TGTGCCAGCAGTACTACTAGAAGCTCAGATACGCAGTATTTT

clone_size: NA
j_call: TRBJ1-1
v_call: TRBV5-5
d_call: TRBD1
cdr3_aa: CASSLGMGQGAAFF
cdr3_nt: TGTGCCAGCAGCTTGGGGATGGGTCAGGGGGCAGCTTTCTTT

clone_size: NA
j_call: TRBJ2-5
v_call: TRBV20-1
d_call: NA
cdr3_aa: CSAALDAQYF
cdr3_nt: TGCAGTGCTGCGTTAGATGCCCAGTACTTC

clone_size: NA
j_call: TRBJ1-1
v_call: TRBV27
d_call: TRBD1
cdr3_aa: CASSLGQGMNTEAFF
cdr3_nt: TGTGCCAGCAGTCTCGGACAGGGGATGAACACTGAAGCTTTCTTT

clone_size: NA
j_call: TRBJ2-1
v_call: TRBV24-1
d_call: NA
cdr3_aa: CATSDFGGTVSQFF
cdr3_nt: TGTGCCACCAGTGATTTCGGCGGGACCGTCTCGCAGTTCTTC

clone_size: NA
j_call: TRBJ2-7
v_call: TRBV5-4
d_call: TRBD2
cdr3_aa: CASSLGSGRTYEQYF
cdr3_nt: TGTGCCAGCAGCTTGGGTAGCGGGAGGACCTACGAGCAGTACTTC

clone_size: few
j_call: TRBJ2-1
v_call: TRBV7-9
d_call: TRBD2
cdr3_aa: CADGLAGGDEQFF
cdr3_nt: TGTGCCGACGGACTAGCGGGAGGCGACGAGCAGTTCTTC

clone_size: NA
j_call: TRBJ2-1
v_call: TRBV24-1
d_call: NA
cdr3_aa: CATSDPAAANNEQFF
cdr3_nt: TGTGCCACCAGTGACCCCGCGGCAGCCAACAATGAGCAGTTCTTC

clone_size: NA
j_call: TRBJ2-7
v_call: TRBV10-3
d_call: NA
cdr3_aa: CAITLGEGVSEQYF
cdr3_nt: TGTGCCATCACTCTGGGGGAGGGGGTGAGCGAGCAGTACTTC

clone_size: NA
j_call: TRBJ2-3
v_call: TRBV19
d_call: TRBD2
cdr3_aa: CASSTRLAGQADTQYF
cdr3_nt: TGTGCCAGTAGTACACGACTAGCGGGCCAAGCAGATACGCAGTATTTT

clone_size: few
j_call: TRBJ1-5
v_call: TRBV7-8
d_call: TRBD1
cdr3_aa: CASRPTGGGSNQPQHF
cdr3_nt: TGTGCCAGCAGACCAACAGGGGGGGGAAGCAATCAGCCCCAGCATTTT

clone_size: NA
j_call: TRBJ1-2
v_call: TRBV29-1
d_call: NA
cdr3_aa: CSVEETEGYTF
cdr3_nt: TGCAGCGTTGAAGAGACAGAAGGCTACACCTTC

clone_size: NA
j_call: TRBJ2-1
v_call: TRBV12-3/TRBV12-4
d_call: NA
cdr3_aa: CASSFELDREQFF
cdr3_nt: TGTGCCAGCAGTTTTGAGTTAGATCGCGAGCAGTTCTTC